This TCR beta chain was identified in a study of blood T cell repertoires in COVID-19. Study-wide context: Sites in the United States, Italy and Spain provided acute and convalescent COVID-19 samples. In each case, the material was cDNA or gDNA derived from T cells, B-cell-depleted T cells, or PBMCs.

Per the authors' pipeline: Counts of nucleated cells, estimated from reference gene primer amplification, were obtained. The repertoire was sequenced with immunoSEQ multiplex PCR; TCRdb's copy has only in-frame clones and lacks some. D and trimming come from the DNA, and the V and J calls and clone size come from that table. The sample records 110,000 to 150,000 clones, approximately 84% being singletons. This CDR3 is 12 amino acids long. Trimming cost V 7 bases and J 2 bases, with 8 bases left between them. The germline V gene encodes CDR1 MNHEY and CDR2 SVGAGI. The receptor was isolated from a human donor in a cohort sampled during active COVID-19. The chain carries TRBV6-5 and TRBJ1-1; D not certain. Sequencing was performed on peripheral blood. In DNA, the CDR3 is TGTGCCAGCAAATTGAGTAACACTGAAGCTTTCTTT. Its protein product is CASKLSNTEAFF.